The clone carrying this T cell receptor beta chain was counted once. Its target is not known. Populations obtained by sorting all exceeded 98% purity. The data are from a study of beta chain features in type 1 diabetes. Study information: Healthy donors resembled patients in age, gender and cell yields. The study's findings and limits: Significant though moderate, a shortening of TCRB CDR3s appeared in all four CD4+ subsets of Type 1 diabetes patients. Insertion counts at VDJ junctions were lower in type 1 diabetes patients, who also showed more deletions there.

Reverse transcription of all isolated RNA meant that expressed TCRB transcripts were sequenced. Naive, central memory and regulatory T cell samples averaged about 3.3 million immunoSEQ reads each. This table comes from immunoSEQ multiplex PCR, and its TCRdb copy is limited to in-frame clones, with some not included. Of 680,000 or so clones detected, about an eighth appear once; the ten largest clones hold less than 0.025%. The V gene lost 5 bases and the J gene lost 10 bases, with 13 bases spanning the gap. The CDR3 contains 13 residues. Germline CDR1 reads SGHRS; CDR2 reads YFSETQ. This TCR was recovered from a man between 18 and 35 years old with type 1 diabetes. The V and J genes are TRBV5-1 and TRBJ1-6; the D gene is possibly TRBD1 (6 bases). Sequencing input: naive CD4+ T cells from blood. CDR3 sequence: CASRGTGQSPLHF. CDR3 DNA: TGCGCCAGCAGAGGAACAGGGCAATCACCCCTCCACTTT.